This T cell receptor (beta chain) was sequenced in a study of blood T cell repertoires in COVID-19. A few counts support this clone. The method was immunoSEQ multiplex PCR; TCRdb's version includes in-frame clones alone and lacks a portion of them. The table lists some 150,000 clones, under 85% of them singletons. The germline V gene encodes CDR1 MNHEY and CDR2 SVGAGI. This CDR3 comprises 14 residues. The ends were cut back, 8 bases at V and 0 bases at J, with 11 bases in the middle. The receptor was isolated from a human donor in a cohort sampled during active COVID-19. V gene TRBV6-5 combines with J gene TRBJ1-5; D is possibly TRBD1 (6 bases). The sequencing input was peripheral blood. The CDR3 reads CASGNRVSNQPQHF. The CDR3, as DNA: TGTGCCAGCGGTAACAGGGTTAGCAATCAGCCCCAGCATTTT.